This T cell receptor (beta chain) came from a study of T cell responses to AZD1222 COVID-19 vaccine. CDR1 and CDR2 (germline): MDHEN, SYDVKM. V lost 2 bases to trimming and J lost 2 bases, with 10 bases between them. The CDR3 consists of 14 residues. Here immunoSEQ multiplex PCR was the method, and the copy in TCRdb shows in-frame clones only, minus some. The sample data list about 140,000 clones. The TCR sequence derives from an adult in good health. The V and J genes are TRBV28 and TRBJ2-7; TRBD2 might be the D (7 bases). Sequencing input: peripheral blood. CDR3 amino acids: CASSLPGGAYEQYF. DNA of the CDR3: TGTGCCAGCAGTTTACCGGGGGGCGCCTACGAGCAGTACTTC.